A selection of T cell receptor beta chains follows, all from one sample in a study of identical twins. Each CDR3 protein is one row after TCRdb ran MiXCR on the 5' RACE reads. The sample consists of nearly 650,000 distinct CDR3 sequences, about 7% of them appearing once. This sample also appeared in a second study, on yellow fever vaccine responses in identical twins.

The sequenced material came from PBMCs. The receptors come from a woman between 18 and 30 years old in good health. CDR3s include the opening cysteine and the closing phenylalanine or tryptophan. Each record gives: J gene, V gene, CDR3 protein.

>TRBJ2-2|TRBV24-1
CATSKSTQGTGTGELFF
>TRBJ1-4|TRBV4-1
CASSRDRGYEKLFF
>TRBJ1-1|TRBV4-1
CASSQNTRIMNTEAFF
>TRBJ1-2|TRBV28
CASSSRDRSLINYGYTF
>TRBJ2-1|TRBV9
CASSVAGLSYNEQFF
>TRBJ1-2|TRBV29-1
CSVEDVLGVGYTF
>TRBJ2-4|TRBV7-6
CASSSQPGLAGVKNIQYF
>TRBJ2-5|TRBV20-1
CSALGLAGETQYF
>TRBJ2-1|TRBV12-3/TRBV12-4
CASSRTSGGAYEQFF
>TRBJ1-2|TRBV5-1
CASSLDRALVYGYTF
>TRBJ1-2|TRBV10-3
CAISESAILWGYTF
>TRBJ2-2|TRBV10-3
CAITAAGNTGELFF
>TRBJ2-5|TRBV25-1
CASSDWSLPPQTQYF
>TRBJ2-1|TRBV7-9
CASSKTGFGGNEQFF
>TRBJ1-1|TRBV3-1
CASSQVRRGNTEAFF
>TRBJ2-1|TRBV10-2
CASNRQIQFF
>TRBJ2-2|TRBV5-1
CASSPGRDSLFTGELFF
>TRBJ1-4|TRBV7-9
CASSAGQTNEKLFF
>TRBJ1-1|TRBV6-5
CASSYGFWGNTEAFF
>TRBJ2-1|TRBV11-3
CASSLAGELYNEQFF
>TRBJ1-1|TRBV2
CASSEFVGTGSLSSRTEAFF
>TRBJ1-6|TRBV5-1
CASSSYSRSNSPLHF
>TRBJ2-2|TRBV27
CASSPSGAGELFF
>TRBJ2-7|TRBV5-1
CASSLEPAGQGFYEQYF
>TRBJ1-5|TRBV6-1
CASSEGVTNQPQHF
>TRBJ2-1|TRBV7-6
CASSLTGTSGTSQQFF
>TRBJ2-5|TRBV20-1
CSARRGGPGQQETQYF
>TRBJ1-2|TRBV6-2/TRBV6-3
CASRTTDGYGYTF
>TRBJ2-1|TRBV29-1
CSVEGGGGTYNEQFF
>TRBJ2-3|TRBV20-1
CSALPQGPDTQYF
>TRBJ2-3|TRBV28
CASSFEVSGESTDTQYF
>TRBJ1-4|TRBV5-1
CASSKGPISNEKLFF
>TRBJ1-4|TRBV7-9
CASSLVSRDGTEKLFF
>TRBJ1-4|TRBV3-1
CASSQIRGRGNEKLFF
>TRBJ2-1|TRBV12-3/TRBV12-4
CASSFWTSGRESSYNEQFF
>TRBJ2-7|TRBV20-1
CSARDISATGEQYF
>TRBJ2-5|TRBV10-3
CAVAGQETQYF
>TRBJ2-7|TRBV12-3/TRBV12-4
CASSSRAGSSYEQYF
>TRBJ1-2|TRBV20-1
CSALTTDNYGYTF
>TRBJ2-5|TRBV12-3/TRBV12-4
CASNPGTTQETQYF
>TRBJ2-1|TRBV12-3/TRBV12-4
CASRSSGRGNNEQFF
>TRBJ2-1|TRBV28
CASRDQPGQAKLGNEQFF
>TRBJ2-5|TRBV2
CASRTSGKKETQYF
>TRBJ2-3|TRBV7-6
CASSLIGSGSTDTQYF
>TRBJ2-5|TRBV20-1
CSARRVNRRETQYF
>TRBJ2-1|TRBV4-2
CASRGTSGGLAGNEQFF
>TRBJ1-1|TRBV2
CASSDDAGGFTEAFF
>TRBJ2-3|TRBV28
CASSSMRGSPDTQYF
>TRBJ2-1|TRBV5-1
CASSYTGFSIDEQFF
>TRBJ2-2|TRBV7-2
CASSLGRVGTGELFF
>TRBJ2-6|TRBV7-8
CASSPKSIITGANVLTF
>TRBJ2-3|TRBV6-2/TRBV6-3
CASSYSRSLRSLASTDTQYF
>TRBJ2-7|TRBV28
CASSSPVAGNYEQYF